These 9 T cell receptor beta chains were all obtained from the same sample, sequenced in a study of metastatic and nonmetastatic thyroid tumors. TCRdb reassembled clones from the PCR reads with MiXCR. The sample includes about 53,000 clones, 20% to 25% seen only once; the top ten take roughly 4%. All patients were treatment-naive before thyroid surgery. The sample comprised blood. The receptors were sampled from a female donor with papillary thyroid cancer or a benign thyroid nodule (not recorded which). Some clones in this sample may be carry-over from other donors' samples.

A word on this clone: A read error may produce the germline difference seen at one junction end. The chain links TRBV9 to TRBJ2-7; 9 positions agree with TRBD2. Per the germline V gene, CDR1 is SGDLS and CDR2 is YYNGEE. This CDR3 has 16 amino acids. The CDR3 DNA reads TGTCCCAGCAGCGGCGGGGTAGCGGGAGTCAAATACGAGCTGTACTTC. This sequence encodes CPSSGGVAGVKYELYF.

This clone was found many times. The rearrangement links TRBV19 to TRBJ1-1; D remains unclear. This CDR3 has 17 amino acids. The ends were cut back, 3 bases at V and 0 bases at J, with 17 bases in the middle. Germline-derived CDR1 and CDR2 are LNHDA and SQIVND (reference sequence). This CDR3 is CASSIVVGSGMNTEAFF. CDR3 nucleotide sequence: TGTGCCAGTAGTATTGTAGTGGGGTCTGGAATGAACACTGAAGCTTTCTTT. Together with reference TRBV19 and TRBJ1-1, the CDR3 gives the full variable domain: DGGITQSPKYLFRKEGQNVTLSCEQNLNHDAMYWYRQDPGQGLRLIYYSQIVNDFQKGDIAEGYSVSREKKESFPLTVTSAQKNPTAFYLCASSIVVGSGMNTEAFFGQGTRLTVV.

The table lists this clone with a few counts. This clone may be a read error of a much larger clone one base away. The chain recombines TRBV3-1 with TRBJ2-7; D gene unclear. The CDR3 has 13 amino acids. Germline V gene data show CDR1 as LGHDT and CDR2 as YNNKEL (reference sequence). CDR3 in amino acids: CAISLRPDYEQYF. The CDR3 DNA follows: TGTGCCATCAGCTTGAGGCCCGACTACGAGCAGTACTTC.

The sample holds many counts of this clone. The chain is built from TRBV5-5 and TRBJ2-7; D uncertain. Trimming took off 4 bases at V and 7 bases at J, with 15 bases between the two ends. The CDR3 extends over 13 amino acids. Per germline, CDR1 SGHKS and CDR2 YYEKEE (reference sequence). Here the CDR3 reads CASSPARYGEQYF. In DNA, the CDR3 is TGTGCCAGCAGCCCGGCTAGGTACGGGGAGCAGTACTTC.

The sample holds many counts of this clone. The rearrangement uses TRBV6-1 and TRBJ2-5; D gene unclear. The length of the CDR3 is 13 residues. The V end lost 6 bases, the J end lost 4 bases, and 12 bases lay between the germline ends. The germline CDR1 and CDR2 sequences are MNHNS and SASEGT. The CDR3 region is CASRYREGETQYF. For the CDR3, the DNA is TGTGCCAGCAGGTATCGCGAAGGAGAGACCCAGTACTTC.

This clone was observed a handful of times. The CDR3: CASSPPARVRRNQPQHF. The DNA for the CDR3 is TGTGCCAGCAGTCCCCCGGCCAGGGTGAGGAGAAATCAGCCCCAGCATTTT. The V and J genes are TRBV28 and TRBJ1-5; weak D call: TRBD1 (5 bases). The V end was cut by 5 bases, the J end by 4 bases, with 21 bases between. CDR3 length: 17 residues. Germline values: CDR1 MDHEN, CDR2 SYDVKM.

The sample holds many counts of this clone. J is TRBJ2-7 and V is TRBV27; 7 positions agree with TRBD1. The CDR3 totals 15 residues. With 6 bases clipped from V and 1 base from J, the junction kept 9 bases outside the gene matches. Germline assignment: CDR1 MNHEY and CDR2 SMNVEV (reference sequence). The chain's CDR3 is CASRPTRDRSYEQYF. Written as DNA, the CDR3 is TGTGCCAGCAGGCCTACCCGGGACAGATCCTACGAGCAGTACTTC.

This clone appeared many times. The chain couples TRBV9 to TRBJ2-2, with 8 positions matching TRBD1. The V segment lost 4 bases and the J segment 6 bases; nucleotides outside the gene matches: 5. Germline assignment: CDR1 SGDLS and CDR2 YYNGEE. The CDR3 has 14 amino acids. This chain's CDR3 is CASSPRTGSGELFF. CDR3 coding DNA: TGTGCCAGCAGCCCGAGGACAGGGTCCGGGGAGCTGTTTTTT. The whole variable domain, filled in from reference TRBV9 and TRBJ2-2, reads DSGVTQTPKHLITATGQRVTLRCSPRSGDLSVYWYQQSLDQGLQFLIQYYNGEERAKGNILERFSAQQFPDLHSELNLSSLELGDSALYFCASSPRTGSGELFFGEGSRLTVL.

This clone was detected many times. V and J are TRBV20-1 and TRBJ2-4, with D unclear. The CDR3 runs 15 residues. V gave up 0 bases and J gave up 0 bases, with 9 bases separating them. The V gene's germline CDR1 is DFQATT and CDR2 SNEGSKA (reference sequence). In DNA, the CDR3 is TGCAGTGCTAGAGATCGGCAGCTAGCCAAAAACATTCAGTACTTC. Protein sequence: CSARDRQLAKNIQYF.